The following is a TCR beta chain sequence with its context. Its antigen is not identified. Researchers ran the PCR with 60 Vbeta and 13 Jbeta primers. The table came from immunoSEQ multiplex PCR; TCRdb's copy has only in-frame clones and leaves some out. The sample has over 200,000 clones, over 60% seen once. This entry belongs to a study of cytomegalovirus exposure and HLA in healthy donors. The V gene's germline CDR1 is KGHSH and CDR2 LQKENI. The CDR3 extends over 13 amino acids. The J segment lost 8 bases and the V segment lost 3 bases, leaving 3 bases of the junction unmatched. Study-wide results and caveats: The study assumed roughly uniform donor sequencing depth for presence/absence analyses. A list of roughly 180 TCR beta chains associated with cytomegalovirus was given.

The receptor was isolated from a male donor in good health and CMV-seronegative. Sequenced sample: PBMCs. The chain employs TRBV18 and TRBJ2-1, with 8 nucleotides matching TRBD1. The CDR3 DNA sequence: TGTGCCAGCTCACCCGGACAGGGTGATGAGCAGTTCTTC. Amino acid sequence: CASSPGQGDEQFF.